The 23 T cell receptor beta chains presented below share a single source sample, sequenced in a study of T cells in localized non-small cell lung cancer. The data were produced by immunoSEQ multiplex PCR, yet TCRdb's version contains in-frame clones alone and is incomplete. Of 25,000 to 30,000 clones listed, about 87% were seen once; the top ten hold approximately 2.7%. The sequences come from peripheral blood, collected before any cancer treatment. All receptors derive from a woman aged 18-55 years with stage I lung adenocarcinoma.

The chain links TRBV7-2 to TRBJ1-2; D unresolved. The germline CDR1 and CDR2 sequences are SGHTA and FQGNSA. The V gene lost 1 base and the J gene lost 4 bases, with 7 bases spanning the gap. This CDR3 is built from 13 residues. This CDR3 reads CASSLGQLYGYTF. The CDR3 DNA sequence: TGTGCCAGCAGCTTAGGGCAACTCTATGGCTACACCTTC.

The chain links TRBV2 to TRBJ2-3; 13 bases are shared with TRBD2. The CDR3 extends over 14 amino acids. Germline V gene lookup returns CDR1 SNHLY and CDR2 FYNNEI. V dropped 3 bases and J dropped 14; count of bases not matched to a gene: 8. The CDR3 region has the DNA TGTGCCAGCAGTGAGGGGACTAGCGGGGTGTTGCGGTATTTT. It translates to CASSEGTSGVLRYF.

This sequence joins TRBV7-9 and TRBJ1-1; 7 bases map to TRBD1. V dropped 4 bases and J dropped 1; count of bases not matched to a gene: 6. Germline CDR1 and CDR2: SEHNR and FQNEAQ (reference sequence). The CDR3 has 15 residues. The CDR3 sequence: CASSSRGNPNTEAFF. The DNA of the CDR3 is TGTGCCAGCAGCTCCAGGGGGAACCCGAACACTGAAGCTTTCTTT. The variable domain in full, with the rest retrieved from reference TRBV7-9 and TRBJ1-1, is DTGVSQNPRHKITKRGQNVTFRCDPISEHNRLYWYRQTLGQGPEFLTYFQNEAQLEKSRLLSDRFSAERPKGSFSTLEIQRTEQGDSAMYLCASSSRGNPNTEAFFGQGTRLTVV.

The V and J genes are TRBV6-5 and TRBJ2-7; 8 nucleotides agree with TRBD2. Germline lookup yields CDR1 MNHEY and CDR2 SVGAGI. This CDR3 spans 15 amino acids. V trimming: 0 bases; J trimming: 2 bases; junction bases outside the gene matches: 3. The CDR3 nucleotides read TGTGCCAGCAGTTACTCTACTAGCGGTCCCTACGAGCAGTACTTC. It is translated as CASSYSTSGPYEQYF.

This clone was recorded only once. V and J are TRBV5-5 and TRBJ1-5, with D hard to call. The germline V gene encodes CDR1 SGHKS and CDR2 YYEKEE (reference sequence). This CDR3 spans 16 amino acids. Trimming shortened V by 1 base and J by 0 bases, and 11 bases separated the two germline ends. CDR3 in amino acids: CASSLMGPNSNQPQHF. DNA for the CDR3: TGTGCCAGCAGCTTGATGGGTCCGAATAGCAATCAGCCCCAGCATTTT.

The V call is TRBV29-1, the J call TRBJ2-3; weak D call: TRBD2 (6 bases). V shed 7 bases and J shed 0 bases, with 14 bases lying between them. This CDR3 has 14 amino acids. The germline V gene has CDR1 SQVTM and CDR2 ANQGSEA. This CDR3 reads CSADVGTSTDTQYF. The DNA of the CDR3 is TGCAGCGCGGATGTCGGGACTAGCACAGATACGCAGTATTTT.

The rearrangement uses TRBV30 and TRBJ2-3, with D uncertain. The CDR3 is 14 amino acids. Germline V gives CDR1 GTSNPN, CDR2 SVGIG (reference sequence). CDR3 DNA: TGTGCGAATGGTCAGGTATCAGGCACAGATACGCAGTATTTT. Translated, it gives CANGQVSGTDTQYF.

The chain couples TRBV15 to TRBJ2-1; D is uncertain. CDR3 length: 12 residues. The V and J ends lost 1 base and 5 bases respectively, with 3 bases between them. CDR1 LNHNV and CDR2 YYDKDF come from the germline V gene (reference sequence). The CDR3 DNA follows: TGTGCCACCAGCAGAGCAAACAATGAGCAGTTCTTC. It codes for CATSRANNEQFF.

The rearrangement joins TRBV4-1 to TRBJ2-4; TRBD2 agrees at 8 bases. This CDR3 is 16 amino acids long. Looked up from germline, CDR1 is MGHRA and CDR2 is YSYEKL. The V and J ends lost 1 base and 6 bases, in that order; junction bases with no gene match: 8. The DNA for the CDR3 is TGCGCCAGCAGCCAAGGGACGGGAGGGGAAGGAAACATTCAGTACTTC. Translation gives CASSQGTGGEGNIQYF.

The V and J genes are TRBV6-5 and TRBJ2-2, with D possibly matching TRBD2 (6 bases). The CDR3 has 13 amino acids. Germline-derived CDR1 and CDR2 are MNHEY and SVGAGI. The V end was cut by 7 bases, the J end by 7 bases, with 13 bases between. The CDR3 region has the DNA TGTGCCAGCACCTACGGGGGTTTCGGGGAGCTGTTTTTT. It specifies CASTYGGFGELFF.

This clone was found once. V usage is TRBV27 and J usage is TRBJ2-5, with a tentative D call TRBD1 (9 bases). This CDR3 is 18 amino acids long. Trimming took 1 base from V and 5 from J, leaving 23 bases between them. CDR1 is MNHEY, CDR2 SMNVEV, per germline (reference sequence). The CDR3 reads CASSLFRTGVAGMETQYF. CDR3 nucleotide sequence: TGTGCCAGCAGTTTATTCCGGACAGGGGTAGCGGGAATGGAGACCCAGTACTTC.

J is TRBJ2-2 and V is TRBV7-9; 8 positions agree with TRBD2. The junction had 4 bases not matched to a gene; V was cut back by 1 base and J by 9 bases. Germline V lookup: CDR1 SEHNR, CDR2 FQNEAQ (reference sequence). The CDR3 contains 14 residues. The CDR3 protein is CASSLETSVRELFF. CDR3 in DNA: TGTGCCAGCAGCTTAGAGACTAGCGTAAGGGAGCTGTTTTTT.

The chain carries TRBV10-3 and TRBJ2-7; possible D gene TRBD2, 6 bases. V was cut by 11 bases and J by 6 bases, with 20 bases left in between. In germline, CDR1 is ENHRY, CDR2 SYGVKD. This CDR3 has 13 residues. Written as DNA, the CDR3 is TGTGCCTTTGAGGGACTCTCAAAGGGCGAGCAGTACTTC. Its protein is CAFEGLSKGEQYF.

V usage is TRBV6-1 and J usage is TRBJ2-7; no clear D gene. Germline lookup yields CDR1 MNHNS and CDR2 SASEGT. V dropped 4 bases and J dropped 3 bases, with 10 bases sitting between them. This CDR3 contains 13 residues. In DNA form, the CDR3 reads TGTGCCAGCAGTGGGGTTTCTGGCTACGAGCAGTACTTC. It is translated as CASSGVSGYEQYF.

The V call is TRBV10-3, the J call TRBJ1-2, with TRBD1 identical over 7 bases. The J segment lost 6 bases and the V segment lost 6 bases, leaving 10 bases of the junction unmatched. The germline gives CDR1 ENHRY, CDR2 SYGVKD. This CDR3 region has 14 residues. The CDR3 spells CAIRETGRSDGYTF. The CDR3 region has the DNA TGTGCCATCAGGGAGACAGGGAGATCGGATGGCTACACCTTC.

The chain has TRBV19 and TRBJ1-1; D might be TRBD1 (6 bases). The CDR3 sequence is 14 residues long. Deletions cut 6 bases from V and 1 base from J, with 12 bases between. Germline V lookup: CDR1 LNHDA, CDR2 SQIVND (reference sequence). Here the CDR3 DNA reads TGTGCCAGTAGCAAGGGGGTTAGGAACACTGAAGCTTTCTTT. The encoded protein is CASSKGVRNTEAFF.

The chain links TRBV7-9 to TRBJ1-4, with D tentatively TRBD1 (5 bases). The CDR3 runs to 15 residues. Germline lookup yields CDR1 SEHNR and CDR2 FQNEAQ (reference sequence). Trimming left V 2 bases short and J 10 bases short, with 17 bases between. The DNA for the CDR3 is TGTGCCAGCAGCTTATCAGGGTATAGAATGGGAAAACTGTTTTTT. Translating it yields CASSLSGYRMGKLFF.

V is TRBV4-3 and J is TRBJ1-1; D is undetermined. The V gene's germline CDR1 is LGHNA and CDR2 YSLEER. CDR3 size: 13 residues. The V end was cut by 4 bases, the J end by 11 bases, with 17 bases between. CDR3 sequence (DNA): TGCGCCAGCAGCCCCCATGGGTTGGTTGGCGCTTTCTTT. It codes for CASSPHGLVGAFF.

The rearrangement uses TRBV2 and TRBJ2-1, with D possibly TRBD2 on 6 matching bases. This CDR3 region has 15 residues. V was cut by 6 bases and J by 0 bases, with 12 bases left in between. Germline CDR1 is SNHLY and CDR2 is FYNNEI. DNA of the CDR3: TGTGCCAGCAGGGGACTGATCAGCTCCTACAATGAGCAGTTCTTC. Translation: CASRGLISSYNEQFF. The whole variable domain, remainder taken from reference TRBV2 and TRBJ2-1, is EPEVTQTPSHQVTQMGQEVILRCVPISNHLYFYWYRQILGQKVEFLVSFYNNEISEKSEIFDDQFSVERPDGSNFTLKIRSTKLEDSAMYFCASRGLISSYNEQFFGPGTRLTVL.

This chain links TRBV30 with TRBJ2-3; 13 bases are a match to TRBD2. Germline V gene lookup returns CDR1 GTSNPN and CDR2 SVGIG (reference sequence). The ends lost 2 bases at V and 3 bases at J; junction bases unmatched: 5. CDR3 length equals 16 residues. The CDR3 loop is CAWSKGLAGATDTQYF. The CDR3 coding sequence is TGTGCCTGGAGTAAAGGACTAGCGGGAGCAACAGATACGCAGTATTTT.

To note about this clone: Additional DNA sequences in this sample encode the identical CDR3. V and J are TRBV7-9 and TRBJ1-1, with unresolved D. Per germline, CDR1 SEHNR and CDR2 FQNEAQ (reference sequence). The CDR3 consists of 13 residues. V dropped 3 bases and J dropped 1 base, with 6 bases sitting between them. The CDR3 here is CASSFKGNTEAFF. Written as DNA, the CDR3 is TGTGCCAGCAGCTTTAAGGGGAACACTGAAGCTTTCTTT.

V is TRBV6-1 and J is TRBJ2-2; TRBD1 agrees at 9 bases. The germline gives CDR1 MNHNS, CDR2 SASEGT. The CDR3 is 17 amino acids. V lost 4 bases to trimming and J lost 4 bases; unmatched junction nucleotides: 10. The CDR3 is CASSVTGTGRGTGELFF. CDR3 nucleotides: TGTGCCAGCAGTGTTACCGGGACAGGGAGGGGCACCGGGGAGCTGTTTTTT.

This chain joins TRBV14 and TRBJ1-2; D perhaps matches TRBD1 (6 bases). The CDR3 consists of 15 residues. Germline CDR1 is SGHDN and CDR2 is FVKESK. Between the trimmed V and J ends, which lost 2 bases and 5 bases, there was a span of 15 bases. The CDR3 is CASSQRTVGGYGYTF. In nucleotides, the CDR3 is TGTGCCAGCAGCCAACGGACAGTCGGCGGGTATGGCTACACCTTC.